The clone carrying this T cell receptor (beta chain) was counted a single time. This sample was included in a study of T cells after somatic rescue of genetic block. Method: immunoSEQ multiplex PCR; TCRdb's copy keeps in-frame clones and lacks some. The repertoire consists of roughly 70,000 clones, with around 92% occurring once and the leading ten covering about 3%. V shed 5 bases, J shed 0 bases, and the junction held 4 bases outside the gene matches. The CDR3 is 16 amino acids. Germline assignment: CDR1 LNHDA and CDR2 SQIVND (reference sequence). What was sequenced was peripheral blood mononuclear cells (PBMCs). The sequence came from a man aged 35-49 years. The chain recombines TRBV19 with TRBJ2-2; 9 bases align to TRBD2. The CDR3 sequence: CASSVRLAANTGELFF. Here the CDR3 DNA reads TGTGCCAGTAGTGTCAGACTAGCGGCGAACACCGGGGAGCTGTTTTTT.